The rows below give T cell receptor beta chains drawn from one sample of a study of cytomegalovirus exposure and HLA in healthy donors. Assay used: immunoSEQ multiplex PCR; TCRdb lists only in-frame clones, some missing. The repertoire holds 150,000 to 200,000 clones, with approximately 82% as singletons. Sequencing was performed on PBMCs. These receptors were taken from a man between 18 and 29 years old in good health and CMV-seropositive. CDR3s include the opening cysteine and the closing phenylalanine or tryptophan. The D gene is left open where the match is weak. The size field is filled for only some rows; it gives once, few, many or a size class.

clone_size j_call v_call d_call cdr3_aa cdr3_nt
- TRBJ1-4 TRBV9 - CASSVMGGAREKLFF TGTGCCAGCAGCGTGATGGGGGGGGCGCGAGAAAAACTGTTTTTT
- TRBJ1-5 TRBV28 - CASSSRTYSNQPQHF TGTGCCAGCAGTTCCCGGACTTATAGCAATCAGCCCCAGCATTTT
- TRBJ2-7 TRBV19 TRBD1 CASSITGTGLYRAGYEQYF TGTGCCAGTAGTATCACCGGGACAGGGTTATATCGTGCCGGATACGAGCAGTACTTC
- TRBJ2-2 TRBV29-1 TRBD2 CSVSPSGVGGELFF TGCAGCGTCTCCCCAAGCGGGGTAGGGGGGGAGCTGTTTTTT
- TRBJ2-1 TRBV7-6 TRBD2 CASSLVGTSISEQFF TGTGCCAGCAGCTTAGTTGGGACTAGTATAAGTGAGCAGTTCTTC
- TRBJ2-7 TRBV7-9 TRBD1 CASSLGQGINYEQYF TGTGCCAGCAGCTTAGGACAGGGTATAAACTACGAGCAGTACTTC
- TRBJ1-1 TRBV7-9 TRBD1 CSSSLGAGGYTEAFF TGTTCCAGCAGCTTAGGTGCAGGGGGCTACACTGAAGCTTTCTTT
few TRBJ1-5 TRBV28 TRBD1 CASITDRGLDQPQHF TGTGCCAGCATCACGGACAGGGGATTGGATCAGCCCCAGCATTTT
- TRBJ1-1 TRBV30 - CAWRWSGNTEAFF TGTGCCTGGAGATGGTCGGGGAACACTGAAGCTTTCTTT
- TRBJ1-4 TRBV5-4 - CASSSGGVSTNEKLFF TGTGCCAGCAGCTCCGGTGGTGTCTCAACTAATGAAAAACTGTTTTTT
- TRBJ2-7 TRBV30 - CAWSKGHRDEQYF TGTGCCTGGAGTAAGGGACACAGGGACGAGCAGTACTTC
- TRBJ1-1 TRBV5-4 - CASSLAGGGSTEAFF TGTGCCAGCAGCTTGGCCGGGGGGGGGTCCACTGAAGCTTTCTTT
few TRBJ2-6 TRBV4-1 TRBD1 CASSRGQLPSGANVLTF TGCGCCAGCAGCCGGGGACAGCTACCCTCTGGGGCCAACGTCCTGACTTTC
- TRBJ1-1 TRBV7-9 - CASSSTRGQTEAFF TGTGCCAGCAGCTCGACTAGGGGTCAAACTGAAGCTTTCTTT
- TRBJ2-7 TRBV29-1 TRBD2 CSFGEGTYEQYF TGCAGTTTTGGGGAGGGGACCTACGAGCAGTACTTC
- TRBJ2-7 TRBV5-1 TRBD1 CASSGGQGPPNEQYF TGCGCCAGCAGCGGGGGACAGGGACCTCCTAACGAGCAGTACTTC
- TRBJ2-5 TRBV9 TRBD2 CASSVTGTSGQETQYF TGTGCCAGCAGCGTAACAGGGACTAGCGGACAAGAGACCCAGTACTTC
- TRBJ2-1 TRBV7-8 TRBD2 CASSYVAPSGSSYNEQFF TGTGCCAGCAGCTACGTAGCCCCTAGCGGGAGCTCCTACAATGAGCAGTTCTTC
- TRBJ1-4 TRBV5-1 - CASSLALGGQVATNEKLFF TGCGCCAGCAGCTTGGCCCTGGGAGGGCAGGTTGCAACTAATGAAAAACTGTTTTTT
- TRBJ2-5 TRBV29-1 TRBD2 CSVPGGGIQETQYF TGCAGCGTACCGGGAGGAGGAATACAAGAGACCCAGTACTTC
- TRBJ2-1 TRBV28 - CASSLIGGRGRQFF TGTGCCAGCAGTTTAATCGGGGGGCGGGGTCGGCAGTTCTTC
few TRBJ1-5 TRBV6-6 - CASSYLENQPQHF TGTGCCAGCAGTTACCTAGAGAATCAGCCCCAGCATTTT
- TRBJ1-5 TRBV9 - CASSVAHQGQPQHF TGTGCCAGCAGCGTAGCCCACCAGGGTCAGCCCCAGCATTTT
- TRBJ2-1 TRBV28 - CASSLHGAGNNEQFF TGTGCCAGCAGTCTCCATGGGGCGGGAAACAATGAGCAGTTCTTC
- TRBJ1-2 TRBV5-4 - CASRETPINGYTF TGTGCCAGCAGAGAGACACCCATTAACGGCTACACCTTC
few TRBJ2-1 TRBV5-1 TRBD2 CASSLVGTSSDEQFF TGCGCCAGCAGCTTGGTGGGGACTAGCTCTGATGAGCAGTTCTTC
- TRBJ1-4 TRBV5-4 - CASSLGRGHGEKLFF TGTGCCAGCAGCTTGGGTCGGGGACATGGAGAAAAACTGTTTTTT
- TRBJ2-7 TRBV5-1 TRBD2 CASSLLAGGDTYEQYF TGCGCCAGCAGCTTACTAGCGGGAGGTGATACCTACGAGCAGTACTTC
- TRBJ2-1 TRBV10-3 TRBD2 CAISTSGSEYEQFF TGTGCCATCAGCACTAGCGGGAGTGAGTATGAGCAGTTCTTC
- TRBJ2-7 TRBV5-1 TRBD1 CASSSGTAESEEQYF TGCGCCAGCAGCTCCGGGACAGCCGAGTCCGAGGAGCAGTACTTC
- TRBJ1-3 TRBV5-6 - CVLQGSHTIYF TGTGTTTTACAGGGTTCACACACCATATATTTT
once TRBJ1-3 TRBV4-2 TRBD1 CASSPQGAGNTIYF TGTGCCAGCAGCCCCCAGGGGGCTGGAAACACCATATATTTT
- TRBJ2-1 TRBV2 - CASSEARGSSDEQFF TGTGCCAGCAGTGAGGCGAGAGGCTCCTCAGATGAGCAGTTCTTC
- TRBJ1-2 TRBV4-2 TRBD1 CASSQWTGGDYGYTF TGTGCCAGCAGCCAATGGACAGGGGGCGACTATGGCTACACCTTC
few TRBJ2-1 TRBV19 - CASSVWGQDEQFF TGTGCCAGTAGTGTTTGGGGGCAGGATGAGCAGTTCTTC
- TRBJ2-7 TRBV7-8 - CASSPPADKGEQYF TGTGCCAGCAGCCCACCTGCGGACAAAGGCGAGCAGTACTTC
- TRBJ2-1 TRBV7-8 - CASSLDYSHNEQFF TGTGCCAGCAGCTTAGATTATAGCCACAATGAGCAGTTCTTC
- TRBJ2-5 TRBV27 - CASSLTQGGQTQYF TGTGCCAGCAGTTTAACACAGGGCGGCCAGACCCAGTACTTC
- TRBJ2-3 TRBV7-9 - CASSLARTDTQYF TGTGCCAGCAGCTTAGCGCGGACAGATACGCAGTATTTT
- TRBJ2-4 TRBV30 - CAWSLGLWGDKNIQYF TGTGCCTGGAGCCTGGGACTGTGGGGCGATAAAAACATTCAGTACTTC
- TRBJ1-2 TRBV10-2 - CASSPGTNYGYTF TGCGCCAGCAGTCCAGGGACTAACTATGGCTACACCTTC
- TRBJ2-3 TRBV27 TRBD2 CASTPFSSGSTDTQYF TGTGCCAGCACCCCCTTCTCTAGCGGGAGCACAGATACGCAGTATTTT
- TRBJ1-4 TRBV19 TRBD1 CASSDRDRATNEKLFF TGTGCCAGTAGCGACCGGGACAGAGCAACTAATGAAAAACTGTTTTTT
- TRBJ2-1 TRBV6-5 - CALGTGASNEQFF TGTGCCCTCGGGACGGGAGCTTCCAATGAGCAGTTCTTC
- TRBJ1-1 TRBV11-2 - CASSLLGAPTEAFF TGTGCCAGCAGCTTATTGGGGGCGCCCACTGAAGCTTTCTTT
- TRBJ2-1 TRBV5-6 TRBD1 CASSYQGALSYNEQFF TGTGCCAGCAGCTACCAGGGGGCACTCTCCTACAATGAGCAGTTCTTC
- TRBJ2-1 TRBV27 - CASSPSGSANEQFF TGTGCCAGCAGTCCATCCGGGTCAGCCAATGAGCAGTTCTTC
- TRBJ1-3 TRBV5-1 TRBD1 CASWDSVSGNTIYF TGCGCCAGCTGGGACAGCGTCTCTGGAAACACCATATATTTT
few TRBJ2-7 TRBV19 TRBD2 CASSIGLAGGEQYF TGTGCCAGTAGTATTGGGCTAGCGGGAGGAGAGCAGTACTTC
- TRBJ2-7 TRBV11-2 TRBD2 CASSLERGGYEQYF TGTGCCAGCAGCTTAGAACGGGGGGGGTACGAGCAGTACTTC
- TRBJ2-7 TRBV27 TRBD2 CATIPGLAGGYYSYEQYF TGTGCCACCATCCCGGGACTAGCGGGAGGGTATTACTCCTACGAGCAGTACTTC
- TRBJ2-7 TRBV5-1 - CASSPGHELGEQYF TGCGCCAGCAGCCCTGGACACGAATTGGGCGAGCAGTACTTC
few TRBJ2-7 TRBV10-3 TRBD1 CAISPGTGGFYEQYF TGTGCCATCAGCCCCGGGACAGGGGGCTTCTACGAGCAGTACTTC
few TRBJ1-4 TRBV6-5 - CASSYSKSAAPGGLFF TGTGCCAGCAGTTACTCGAAATCGGCAGCACCTGGGGGGCTGTTTTTT
- TRBJ2-1 TRBV19 - CASGGVAYNEQFF TGTGCCAGTGGCGGGGTGGCCTACAATGAGCAGTTCTTC